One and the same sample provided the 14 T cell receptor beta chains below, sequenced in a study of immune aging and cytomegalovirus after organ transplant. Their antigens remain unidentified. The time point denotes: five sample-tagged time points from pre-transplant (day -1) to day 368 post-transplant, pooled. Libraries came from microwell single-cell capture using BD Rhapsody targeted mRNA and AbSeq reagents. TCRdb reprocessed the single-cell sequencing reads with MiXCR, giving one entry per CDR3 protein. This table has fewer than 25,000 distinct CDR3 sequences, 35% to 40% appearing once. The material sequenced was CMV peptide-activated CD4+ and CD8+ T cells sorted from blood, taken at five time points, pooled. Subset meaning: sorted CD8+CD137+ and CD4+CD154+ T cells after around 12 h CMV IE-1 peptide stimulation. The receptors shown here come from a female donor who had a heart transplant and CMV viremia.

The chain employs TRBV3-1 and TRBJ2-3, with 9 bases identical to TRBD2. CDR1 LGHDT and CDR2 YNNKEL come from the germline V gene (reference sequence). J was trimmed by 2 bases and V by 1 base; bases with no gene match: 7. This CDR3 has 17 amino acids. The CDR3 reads CASSQAWRGGPTDTQYF. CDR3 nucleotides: TGTGCCAGCAGCCAAGCGTGGCGGGGGGGACCCACAGATACGCAGTATTTT.

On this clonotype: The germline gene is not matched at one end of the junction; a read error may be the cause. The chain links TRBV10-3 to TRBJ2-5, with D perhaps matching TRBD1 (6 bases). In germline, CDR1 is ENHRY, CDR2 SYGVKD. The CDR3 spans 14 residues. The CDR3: CAISVGGPGETQCF. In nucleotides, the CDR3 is TGTGCCATCAGTGTAGGGGGACCCGGCGAGACCCAGTGCTTC.

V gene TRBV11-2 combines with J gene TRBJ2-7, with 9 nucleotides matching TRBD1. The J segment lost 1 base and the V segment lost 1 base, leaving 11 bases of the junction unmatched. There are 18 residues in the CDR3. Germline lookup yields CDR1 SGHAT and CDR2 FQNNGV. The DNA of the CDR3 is TGTGCCAGCAGCTTAGTAGCCGGGACAGGGTCGGTGTCCTACGAGCAGTACTTC. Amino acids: CASSLVAGTGSVSYEQYF.

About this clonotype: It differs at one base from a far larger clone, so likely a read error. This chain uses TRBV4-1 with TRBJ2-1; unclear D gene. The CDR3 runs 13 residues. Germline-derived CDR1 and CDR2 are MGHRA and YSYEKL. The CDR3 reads CASSQSRGTEEYF. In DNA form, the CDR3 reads TGCGCCAGCAGCCAATCCCGAGGCACAGAGGAATACTTC.

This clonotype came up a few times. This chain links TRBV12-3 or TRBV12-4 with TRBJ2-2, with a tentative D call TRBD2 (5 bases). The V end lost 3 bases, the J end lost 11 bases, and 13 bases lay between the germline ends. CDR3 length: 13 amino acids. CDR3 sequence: CASSFERGYELFF. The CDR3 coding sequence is TGTGCCAGCAGTTTCGAACGGGGTTACGAGCTGTTTTTT.

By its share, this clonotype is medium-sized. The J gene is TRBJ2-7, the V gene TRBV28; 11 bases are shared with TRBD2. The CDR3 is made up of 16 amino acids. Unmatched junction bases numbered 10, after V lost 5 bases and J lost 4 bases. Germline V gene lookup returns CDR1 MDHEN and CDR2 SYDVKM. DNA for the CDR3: TGTGCCAGCAGTCAAACTAGCGGGAGTTTCTGGTACGAGCAGTACTTC. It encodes CASSQTSGSFWYEQYF.

The CDR3 bases are TGTGCCAGCAGCGACACCTCGGGTGGGACAGGCACTGAAGCTTTCTTT. This sequence encodes CASSDTSGGTGTEAFF. The chain uses TRBV7-6 and TRBJ1-1; 8 bases line up with TRBD1. This CDR3 has 16 amino acids. Germline CDR1 and CDR2: SGHVS and FNYEAQ. V lost 5 bases to trimming and J lost 4 bases; unmatched junction nucleotides: 12.

CDR3 DNA: TGTGCCAGCAGCCAAGGCTTGACTAGCGGGAGGGCCACCTACAATGAGCAGTTCTTC. Its translation is CASSQGLTSGRATYNEQFF. The V gene is TRBV3-1, the J gene TRBJ2-1, with TRBD2 matching over 14 bases. Germline assignment: CDR1 LGHDT and CDR2 YNNKEL (reference sequence). The junction had 7 bases not matched to a gene; V was cut back by 1 base and J by 2 bases. The CDR3 runs to 19 residues.

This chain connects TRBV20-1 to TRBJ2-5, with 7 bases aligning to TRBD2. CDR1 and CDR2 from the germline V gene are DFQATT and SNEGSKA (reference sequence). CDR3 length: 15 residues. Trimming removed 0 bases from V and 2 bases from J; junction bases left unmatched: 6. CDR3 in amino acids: CSAREVGRGQETQYF. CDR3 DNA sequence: TGCAGTGCTAGAGAGGTGGGGCGGGGGCAAGAGACCCAGTACTTC.

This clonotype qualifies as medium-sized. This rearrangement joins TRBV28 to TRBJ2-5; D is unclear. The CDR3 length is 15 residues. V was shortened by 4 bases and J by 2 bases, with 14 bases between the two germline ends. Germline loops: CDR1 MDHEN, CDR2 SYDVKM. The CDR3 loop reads CASSSLTWDQETQYF. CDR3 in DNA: TGTGCCAGCAGTTCGTTAACTTGGGATCAAGAGACCCAGTACTTC.

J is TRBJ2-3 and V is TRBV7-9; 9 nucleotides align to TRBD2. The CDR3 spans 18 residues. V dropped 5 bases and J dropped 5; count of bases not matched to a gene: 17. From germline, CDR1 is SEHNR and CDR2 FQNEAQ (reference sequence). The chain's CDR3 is CASSPPYPLAGIVDTQYF. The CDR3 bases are TGTGCCAGCAGCCCACCCTACCCGCTAGCGGGAATAGTAGATACGCAGTATTTT.

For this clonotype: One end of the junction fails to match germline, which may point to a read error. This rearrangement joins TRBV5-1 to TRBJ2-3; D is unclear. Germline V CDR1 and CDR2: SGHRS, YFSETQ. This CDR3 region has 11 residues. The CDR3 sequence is CASSSQDAQYF. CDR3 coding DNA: TGCGCCAGCAGCTCCCAAGATGCGCAGTATTTT.

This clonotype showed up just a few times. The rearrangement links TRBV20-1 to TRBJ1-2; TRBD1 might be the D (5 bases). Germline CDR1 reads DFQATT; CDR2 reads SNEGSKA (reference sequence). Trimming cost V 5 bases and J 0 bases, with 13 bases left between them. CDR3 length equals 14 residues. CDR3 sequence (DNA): TGCAGTGCTGGATCAGGGCCGTCTAACTATGGCTACACCTTC. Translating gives CSAGSGPSNYGYTF.

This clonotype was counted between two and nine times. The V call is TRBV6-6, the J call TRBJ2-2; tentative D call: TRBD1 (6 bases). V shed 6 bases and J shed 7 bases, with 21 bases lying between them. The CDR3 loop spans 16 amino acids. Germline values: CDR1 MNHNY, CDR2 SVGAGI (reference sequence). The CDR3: CASREQGGLGSGELFF. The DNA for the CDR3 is TGTGCCAGCAGGGAACAGGGTGGGCTGGGTAGCGGGGAGCTGTTTTTT.